This T cell receptor beta chain was recovered during a study of OX40 agonist ivuxolimab in advanced cancers. The germline CDR1 and CDR2 sequences are MNHNS and SASEGT. The CDR3 has 12 residues. Between the trimmed V and J ends, which lost 8 bases and 5 bases, there was a span of 12 bases. Some clones are missing from TCRdb's copy, which holds only in-frame ones; the method was immunoSEQ multiplex PCR. In the table there are tens of thousands of clones, roughly nine tenths of which are singletons. The V gene is TRBV6-1, the J gene TRBJ1-2, with D perhaps TRBD1 (5 bases). The sequence was obtained from an adult with an advanced solid tumor such as melanoma, head and neck, liver or kidney cancer. The sequencing used CD4+ or CD8+ T cells sorted from blood, collected in a trial of the OX40 agonist ivuxolimab. The CDR3 region has the DNA TGTGCCAGCGAGACAGCGGTTTATGGCTACACCTTC. Encoded protein: CASETAVYGYTF.